These 10 T cell receptor beta chains came from one sample sequenced in a study of blood T cell repertoires in COVID-19. The repertoire was sequenced with immunoSEQ multiplex PCR; TCRdb's copy has only in-frame clones and lacks some. The sample has about 200,000 clones; around four fifths are singletons. Sample: peripheral blood. The receptors derive from a woman in her forties with active or convalescent COVID-19.

The chain links TRBV18 to TRBJ2-1; TRBD2 might be the D (5 bases). Trimming pared 2 bases from V and 0 bases from J, leaving 11 bases between. From germline, CDR1 is KGHSH and CDR2 LQKENI. This CDR3 has 16 amino acids. CDR3 coding DNA: TGTGCCAGCTCACCAGAGGGCCCCCTCTCCTACAATGAGCAGTTCTTC. This codes for CASSPEGPLSYNEQFF. Full variable domain (remainder filled in from reference TRBV18 and TRBJ2-1): NAGVMQNPRHLVRRRGQEARLRCSPMKGHSHVYWYRQLPEEGLKFMVYLQKENIIDESGMPKERFSAEFPKEGPSILRIQQVVRGDSAAYFCASSPEGPLSYNEQFFGPGTRLTVL.

This chain joins TRBV12-3 or TRBV12-4 and TRBJ1-2; 7 bases fit TRBD1. Unmatched junction bases numbered 5, after V lost 7 bases and J lost 3 bases. The CDR3 runs to 13 residues. The CDR3 loop reads CASIDRADYGYTF. As DNA, the CDR3 is TGTGCCAGCATCGACAGGGCGGACTATGGCTACACCTTC.

The chain uses TRBV6-2 or TRBV6-3 and TRBJ2-5, with 9 bases matching TRBD2. The CDR3 has 16 residues. Germline lookup yields CDR1 MNHEY and CDR2 SVGEGT. V gave up 6 bases and J gave up 4 bases; unmatched junction bases: 12. Here the CDR3 reads CASSRRRGGVLETQYF. The CDR3 DNA reads as TGTGCCAGCAGCCGCCGGCGGGGGGGTGTGTTAGAGACCCAGTACTTC.

The V gene is TRBV30, the J gene TRBJ2-7; D perhaps matches TRBD2 (5 bases). V lost 2 bases and J lost 6, with 17 bases in between. This CDR3 region has 14 residues. The germline CDR1 and CDR2 sequences are GTSNPN and SVGIG (reference sequence). CDR3 coding DNA: TGTGCCTGGAGTTCGGGGTTGGCGTTGGCCGAGCAGTACTTC. Translated, it gives CAWSSGLALAEQYF.

The chain joins TRBV5-4 to TRBJ2-5, with D perhaps TRBD2 (5 bases). The CDR3 length is 13 residues. V was trimmed by 5 bases and J by 3 bases, leaving 11 bases between them. Germline values: CDR1 SGHNT, CDR2 YYREEE (reference sequence). The CDR3 bases are TGTGCCAGCAGGAGCGGAACCGAAGAGACCCAGTACTTC. Translated: CASRSGTEETQYF.

The chain has TRBV29-1 and TRBJ1-2, with TRBD1 as a possible D gene (5 bases). V was trimmed by 7 bases and J by 5 bases, leaving 14 bases between them. The CDR3 is 12 residues long. Germline V gene lookup returns CDR1 SQVTM and CDR2 ANQGSEA. Here the CDR3 DNA reads TGCAGCGCCCAGTGGGGCTCTTATGGCTACACCTTC. It encodes CSAQWGSYGYTF.

The CDR3 DNA follows: TGTGCCAGCAGAGGACAGGGACACTCCTCTAATGAGCAGTTCTTC. It yields the protein CASRGQGHSSNEQFF. The J gene is TRBJ2-1, the V gene TRBV6-4; 8 bases match TRBD1. CDR1 is MRHNA and CDR2 is SNTAGT in the germline V gene. The CDR3 runs 15 residues. V shed 6 bases, J shed 7 bases, and the junction held 11 bases outside the gene matches.

The chain couples TRBV28 to TRBJ2-7; no firm D call. Trimming pared 6 bases from V and 2 bases from J, leaving 5 bases between. The CDR3 consists of 11 residues. Germline assignment: CDR1 MDHEN and CDR2 SYDVKM. CDR3 loop: CASRLTYEQYF. CDR3 DNA: TGTGCCAGCAGACTGACCTACGAGCAGTACTTC.

The rearrangement links TRBV4-2 to TRBJ1-6; 7 positions agree with TRBD1. This CDR3 has 18 residues. J gave up 9 bases and V 0 bases, and 14 bases lay outside the gene matches. Germline V gene data show CDR1 as LGHNA and CDR2 as YNFKEQ. The CDR3 loop is CASSQDRAGGIPSSPLHF. In DNA form, the CDR3 reads TGTGCCAGCAGCCAAGATAGGGCAGGGGGGATCCCCAGTTCACCCCTCCACTTT.

This clone was observed a handful of times. V gene TRBV10-3 combines with J gene TRBJ1-2; D gene uncertain. The CDR3 is 14 amino acids. Germline V gene lookup returns CDR1 ENHRY and CDR2 SYGVKD. Trimming took 3 bases from V and 5 from J, leaving 13 bases between them. The CDR3 is CAISDLEGPYGYTF. CDR3 sequence (DNA): TGTGCCATCAGTGACCTCGAGGGTCCTTATGGCTACACCTTC.